This entry lists 25 T cell receptor beta chains sequenced from one sample in a study of shared clonotypes between healthy human individuals. Clones were sequenced by immunoSEQ multiplex PCR, and TCRdb holds only the in-frame ones, with some missing. The table shows about 2,500,000 clones, with approximately 92% occurring only once. Input material: naive CD4+ T cells sorted from blood. Regarding subset: CD45RA+ positively selected. The origin of the receptors is a man aged 18 to 29 in good health.

The rearrangement uses TRBV7-2 and TRBJ2-1, with a weak D call TRBD1 (6 bases). CDR1 and CDR2 from the germline V gene are SGHTA and FQGNSA. The CDR3 consists of 15 residues. Trimming left V 3 bases short and J 9 bases short, with 18 bases between. As DNA, the CDR3 is TGTGCCAGCAGCTTGAGGACAGCGGCTGGCGGTGAGCAGTTCTTC. It codes for CASSLRTAAGGEQFF.

This rearrangement joins TRBV29-1 to TRBJ2-7; 8 bases map to TRBD2. This CDR3 region has 13 residues. Trimming removed 7 bases from V and 2 bases from J; junction bases left unmatched: 7. Germline V gives CDR1 SQVTM, CDR2 ANQGSEA. CDR3: CSAMTSEPYEQYF. In nucleotides, the CDR3 is TGCAGCGCTATGACTAGCGAGCCCTACGAGCAGTACTTC.

The chain carries TRBV28 and TRBJ1-2; 10 bases agree with TRBD1. The V gene end was trimmed by 2 bases and the J gene end by 7 bases; junction bases not matched to a gene: 7. The CDR3 contains 15 residues. From germline, CDR1 is MDHEN and CDR2 SYDVKM. For the CDR3, the DNA is TGTGCCAGCAGTTTAGGCGGGACAGGGGTTTTTGGCTACACCTTC. As protein: CASSLGGTGVFGYTF.

V is TRBV7-2 and J is TRBJ1-3; the D gene is possibly TRBD1 (6 bases). V lost 1 base, J lost 4 bases, and 11 bases lay in between. Germline values: CDR1 SGHTA, CDR2 FQGNSA. The CDR3 is 15 amino acids. The CDR3 region has the DNA TGTGCCAGCAGCTTAGACAGGGTGGGCGGAAACACCATATATTTT. The encoded protein is CASSLDRVGGNTIYF.

This clone was seen only once. The genes are TRBV10-3 and TRBJ2-3, with 12 bases that match TRBD2. The V gene's germline CDR1 is ENHRY and CDR2 SYGVKD. The junction had 4 bases not matched to a gene; V was cut back by 4 bases and J by 2 bases. The CDR3 is made up of 16 amino acids. CDR3 coding DNA: TGTGCCATCAGTGTCGGACTAGCGGGAACCACAGATACGCAGTATTTT. It codes for CAISVGLAGTTDTQYF.

The V and J genes are TRBV5-7 and TRBJ1-5; D is perhaps TRBD1 (6 bases). TRBV5-7 is an ORF, with its function uncertain. Between the trimmed V and J ends, which lost 5 bases and 4 bases, there was a span of 16 bases. This CDR3 is built from 15 residues. The CDR3 loop is CASRWVRGWNQPQHF. In nucleotides, the CDR3 is TGTGCCAGCAGGTGGGTCAGGGGCTGGAATCAGCCCCAGCATTTT.

This chain connects TRBV9 to TRBJ2-2; tentative D call: TRBD1 (6 bases). Looked up from germline, CDR1 is SGDLS and CDR2 is YYNGEE. The CDR3 has 19 amino acids. V gave up 0 bases and J gave up 0 bases, with 18 bases separating them. DNA of the CDR3: TGTGCCAGCAGCGTAGCTCAGGCCAGGGGTCAATCGAACACCGGGGAGCTGTTTTTT. Translating gives CASSVAQARGQSNTGELFF.

CDR3 sequence: CASSVGSKGRNGYTF. Here the CDR3 DNA reads TGTGCCAGCAGTGTGGGTTCAAAGGGGCGGAATGGCTACACCTTC. This chain joins TRBV6-4 and TRBJ1-2; a weak D match, TRBD1 (5 bases). Trimming stripped 4 bases from V and 6 bases from J, with 18 bases between. Germline V gene sequence: CDR1 MRHNA, CDR2 SNTAGT. The CDR3 contains 15 residues.

The chain joins TRBV27 to TRBJ1-2; a weak D match, TRBD1 (6 bases). The CDR3 is made up of 14 amino acids. The V end was cut by 4 bases, the J end by 8 bases, with 17 bases between. The germline gives CDR1 MNHEY, CDR2 SMNVEV (reference sequence). CDR3 amino acids: CASSSAPGAEGYTF. In nucleotides, the CDR3 is TGTGCCAGCAGTTCCGCCCCAGGGGCGGAAGGCTACACCTTC.

The gene calls are TRBV7-2 and TRBJ2-7; maybe TRBD1 (6 bases). This CDR3 contains 16 residues. In germline, CDR1 is SGHTA, CDR2 FQGNSA. The V end lost 1 base, the J end lost 6 bases, and 19 bases lay between the germline ends. The CDR3 region has the DNA TGTGCCAGCAGCTTAGTTTCCGGAACAGGGAAGGGCGAGCAGTACTTC. Translated, it gives CASSLVSGTGKGEQYF.

The rearrangement joins TRBV28 to TRBJ2-5; unclear D gene. Per the germline V gene, CDR1 is MDHEN and CDR2 is SYDVKM. Between the trimmed V and J ends, which lost 5 bases and 5 bases, there was a span of 18 bases. This CDR3 has 15 amino acids. CDR3 residues: CASSTRPGSTETQYF. In DNA form, the CDR3 reads TGTGCCAGCAGTACCAGACCAGGTTCCACCGAGACCCAGTACTTC.

This clone was recorded once. The chain joins TRBV19 to TRBJ2-7; no clear D. The CDR3 totals 15 residues. Germline CDR1 and CDR2: LNHDA and SQIVND (reference sequence). Trimming removed 6 bases at V and 4 bases at J, with 19 bases between. In nucleotides, the CDR3 is TGTGCCAGTAGCCTCGGAGAGTTGGGTAGTTACGAGCAGTACTTC. Translated: CASSLGELGSYEQYF. Full variable domain (outside the CDR3, taken from reference TRBV19 and TRBJ2-7): DGGITQSPKYLFRKEGQNVTLSCEQNLNHDAMYWYRQDPGQGLRLIYYSQIVNDFQKGDIAEGYSVSREKKESFPLTVTSAQKNPTAFYLCASSLGELGSYEQYFGPGTRLTVT.

The rearrangement joins TRBV6-1 to TRBJ2-5; D is unclear. CDR3 length: 14 amino acids. From germline, CDR1 is MNHNS and CDR2 SASEGT. Trimming removed 1 base from V and 2 bases from J, with 8 bases in between. CDR3 coding DNA: TGTGCCAGCAGTGAAGGGTGGCTTCAAGAGACCCAGTACTTC. Amino acid sequence: CASSEGWLQETQYF.

V is TRBV10-2 and J is TRBJ2-1; perhaps TRBD1 as D (7 bases). V was cut by 5 bases and J by 5 bases, with 16 bases left in between. The CDR3 is 15 amino acids. Germline loops: CDR1 WSHSY, CDR2 SAAADI. In DNA form, the CDR3 reads TGCGCCAGCAGTAAGGGGGCACTAGCTAACAATGAGCAGTTCTTC. Its translation: CASSKGALANNEQFF.

The chain couples TRBV2 to TRBJ1-5; D is possibly TRBD1 (6 bases). Between the trimmed V and J ends, which lost 3 bases and 6 bases, there was a span of 12 bases. This CDR3 has 14 amino acids. Germline CDR1 SNHLY, CDR2 FYNNEI. Here the CDR3 reads CASSDQQGSQPQHF. The CDR3 nucleotides read TGTGCCAGCAGTGACCAACAGGGTAGTCAGCCCCAGCATTTT. The whole variable domain, remainder taken from reference TRBV2 and TRBJ1-5, is EPEVTQTPSHQVTQMGQEVILRCVPISNHLYFYWYRQILGQKVEFLVSFYNNEISEKSEIFDDQFSVERPDGSNFTLKIRSTKLEDSAMYFCASSDQQGSQPQHFGDGTRLSIL.

The V gene is TRBV10-3, the J gene TRBJ2-7; D is unclear. Trimming left V 0 bases short and J 5 bases short, with 5 bases between. This CDR3 comprises 12 residues. CDR1 and CDR2 from the germline V gene are ENHRY and SYGVKD. The CDR3 sequence is CAISESANEQYF. The CDR3 nucleotides read TGTGCCATCAGTGAGTCGGCCAACGAGCAGTACTTC.

In nucleotides, the CDR3 is TGTGCTAGTGGTTCAGGGGACAATGAGCAGTTCTTC. It specifies CASGSGDNEQFF. The rearrangement uses TRBV12-5 and TRBJ2-1; tentatively, D is TRBD1 (6 bases). CDR3 length equals 12 residues. With 4 bases removed from V and 5 bases from J, the gap between germline ends came to 6 bases. Germline V gene data show CDR1 as LGHNT and CDR2 as FRNRAP. Drawing the rest from reference TRBV12-5 and TRBJ2-1, the complete variable domain is DARVTQTPRHKVTEMGQEVTMRCQPILGHNTVFWYRQTMMQGLELLAYFRNRAPLDDSGMPKDRFSAEMPDATLATLKIQPSEPRDSAVYFCASGSGDNEQFFGPGTRLTVL.

The chain combines TRBV18 with TRBJ2-5; perhaps TRBD2 as D (6 bases). Germline-derived CDR1 and CDR2 are KGHSH and LQKENI. The CDR3 contains 15 residues. V was shortened by 2 bases and J by 2 bases, with 12 bases between the two germline ends. In DNA form, the CDR3 reads TGTGCCAGCTCACCAAATCGGGACTTACAAGAGACCCAGTACTTC. Amino acid sequence: CASSPNRDLQETQYF.

The chain couples TRBV6-5 to TRBJ2-3; D is uncertain. The CDR3 length is 16 residues. V lost 0 bases and J lost 2, with 12 bases in between. Germline V gives CDR1 MNHEY, CDR2 SVGAGI. As DNA, the CDR3 is TGTGCCAGCAGTTACTCGATATCTGGGTTCACAGATACGCAGTATTTT. This codes for CASSYSISGFTDTQYF.

The J gene is TRBJ2-5, the V gene TRBV10-3; tentative D call: TRBD1 (6 bases). The CDR3 is 15 amino acids. Trimming removed 6 bases from V and 1 base from J, with 15 bases in between. From germline, CDR1 is ENHRY and CDR2 SYGVKD. The chain's CDR3 is CAIRGAAERQETQYF. DNA of the CDR3: TGTGCCATCAGGGGGGCAGCGGAACGCCAAGAGACCCAGTACTTC.

The chain couples TRBV5-1 to TRBJ2-1, with D maybe TRBD2 (7 bases). V lost 5 bases, J lost 5 bases, and 17 bases lay in between. Per the germline V gene, CDR1 is SGHRS and CDR2 is YFSETQ. The CDR3 contains 15 residues. The CDR3 sequence is CASSSGGSQNNEQFF. The CDR3 DNA is TGCGCCAGCAGTTCGGGGGGCTCACAAAACAATGAGCAGTTCTTC. Full variable domain (missing parts from reference TRBV5-1 and TRBJ2-1): KAGVTQTPRYLIKTRGQQVTLSCSPISGHRSVSWYQQTPGQGLQFLFEYFSETQRNKGNFPGRFSGRQFSNSRSEMNVSTLELGDSALYLCASSSGGSQNNEQFFGPGTRLTVL.

This chain's CDR3 is CASSSAQGARLSTNEKLFF. The CDR3 bases are TGTGCCAGCTCATCCGCACAGGGGGCACGTCTATCGACTAATGAAAAACTGTTTTTT. The chain has TRBV18 and TRBJ1-4; 9 positions agree with TRBD1. The CDR3 is made up of 19 amino acids. Unmatched junction bases numbered 15, after V lost 5 bases and J lost 2 bases. Per the germline V gene, CDR1 is KGHSH and CDR2 is LQKENI.

The chain combines TRBV7-9 with TRBJ2-1, with 7 bases aligning to TRBD2. Per the germline V gene, CDR1 is SEHNR and CDR2 is FQNEAQ (reference sequence). V shed 4 bases, J shed 1 base, and the junction held 7 bases outside the gene matches. The CDR3 covers 16 residues. The CDR3, as DNA: TGTGCCAGCAGCTCCCTAGCGGTCCCATCCTACAATGAGCAGTTCTTC. This gives the protein CASSSLAVPSYNEQFF.

The chain joins TRBV5-1 to TRBJ2-2; 10 nucleotides agree with TRBD2. After removal of 4 bases from V and 0 bases from J, the junction contained 6 bases not matched to a gene. The CDR3 loop spans 17 amino acids. Germline V CDR1 and CDR2: SGHRS, YFSETQ. The CDR3 reads CASSISLAGANTGELFF. In nucleotides, the CDR3 is TGCGCCAGCAGCATCTCTCTAGCGGGAGCGAACACCGGGGAGCTGTTTTTT.

This chain connects TRBV2 to TRBJ2-3, with 8 bases matching TRBD2. Trimming cost V 3 bases and J 6 bases; bases outside gene matches: 5. The CDR3 has 14 residues. CDR1 is SNHLY, CDR2 FYNNEI, per germline. The CDR3 DNA is TGTGCCAGCAGTGATGCGGGGGGAGCGGATACGCAGTATTTT. It is translated as CASSDAGGADTQYF.